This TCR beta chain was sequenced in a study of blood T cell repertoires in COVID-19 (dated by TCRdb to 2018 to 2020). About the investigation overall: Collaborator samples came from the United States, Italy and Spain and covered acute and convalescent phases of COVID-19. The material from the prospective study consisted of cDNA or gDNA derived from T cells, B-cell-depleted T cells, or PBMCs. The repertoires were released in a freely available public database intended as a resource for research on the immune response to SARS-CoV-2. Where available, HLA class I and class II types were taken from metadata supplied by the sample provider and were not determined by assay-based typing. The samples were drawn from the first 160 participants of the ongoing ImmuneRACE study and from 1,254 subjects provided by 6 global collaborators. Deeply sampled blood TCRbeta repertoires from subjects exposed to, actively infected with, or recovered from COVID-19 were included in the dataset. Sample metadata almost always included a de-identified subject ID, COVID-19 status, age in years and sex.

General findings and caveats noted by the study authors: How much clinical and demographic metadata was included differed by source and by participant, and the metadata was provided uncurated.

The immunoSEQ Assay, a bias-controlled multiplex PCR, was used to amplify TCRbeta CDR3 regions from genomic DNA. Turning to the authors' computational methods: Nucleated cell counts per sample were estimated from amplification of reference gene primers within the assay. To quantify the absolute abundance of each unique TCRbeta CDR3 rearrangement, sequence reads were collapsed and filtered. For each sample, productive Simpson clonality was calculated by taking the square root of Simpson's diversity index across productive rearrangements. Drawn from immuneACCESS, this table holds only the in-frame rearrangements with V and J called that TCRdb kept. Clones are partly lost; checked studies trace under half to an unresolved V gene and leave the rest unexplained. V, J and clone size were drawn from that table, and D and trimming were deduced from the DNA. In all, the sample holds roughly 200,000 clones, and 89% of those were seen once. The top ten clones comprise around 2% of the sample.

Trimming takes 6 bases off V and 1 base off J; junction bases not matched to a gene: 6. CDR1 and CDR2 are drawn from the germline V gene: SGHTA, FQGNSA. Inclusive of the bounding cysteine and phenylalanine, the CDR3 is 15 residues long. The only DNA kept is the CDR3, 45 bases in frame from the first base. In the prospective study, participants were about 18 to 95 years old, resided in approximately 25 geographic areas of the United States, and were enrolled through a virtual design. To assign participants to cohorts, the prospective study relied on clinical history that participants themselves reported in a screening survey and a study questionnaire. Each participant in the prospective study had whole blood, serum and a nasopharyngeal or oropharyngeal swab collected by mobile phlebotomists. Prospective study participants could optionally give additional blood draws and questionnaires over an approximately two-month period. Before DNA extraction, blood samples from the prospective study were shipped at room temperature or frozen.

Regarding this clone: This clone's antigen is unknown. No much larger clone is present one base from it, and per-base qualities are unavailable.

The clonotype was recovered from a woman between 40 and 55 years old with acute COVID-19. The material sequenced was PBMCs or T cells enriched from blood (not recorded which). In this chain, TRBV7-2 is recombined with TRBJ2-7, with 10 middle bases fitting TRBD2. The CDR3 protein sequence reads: CASRRGTSVSYEQYF. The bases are TGTGCCAGCAGACGAGGGACTAGCGTATCCTACGAGCAGTACTTC.